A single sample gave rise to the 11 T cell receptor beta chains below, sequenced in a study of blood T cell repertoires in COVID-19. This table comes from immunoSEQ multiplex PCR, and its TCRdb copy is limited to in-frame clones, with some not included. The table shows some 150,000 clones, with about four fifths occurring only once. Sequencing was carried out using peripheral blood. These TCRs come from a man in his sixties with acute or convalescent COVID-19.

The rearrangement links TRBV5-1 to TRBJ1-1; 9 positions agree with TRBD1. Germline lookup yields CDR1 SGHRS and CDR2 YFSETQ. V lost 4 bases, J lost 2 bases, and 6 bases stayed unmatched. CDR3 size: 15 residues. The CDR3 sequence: CASSDTGGLNTEAFF. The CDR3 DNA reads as TGCGCCAGCAGCGACACAGGGGGCCTTAACACTGAAGCTTTCTTT.

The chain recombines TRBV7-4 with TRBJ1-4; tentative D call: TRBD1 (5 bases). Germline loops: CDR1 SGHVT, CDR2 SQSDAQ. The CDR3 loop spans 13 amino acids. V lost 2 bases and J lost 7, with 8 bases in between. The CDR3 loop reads CASSLNGGEKLFF. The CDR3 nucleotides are TGTGCCAGCAGCTTAAACGGGGGTGAAAAACTGTTTTTT. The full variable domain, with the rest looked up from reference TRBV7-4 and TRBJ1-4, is GAGVSQSPRYKVAKRGRDVALRCDSISGHVTLYWYRQTLGQGSEVLTYSQSDAQRDKSGRPSGRFSAERPERSVSTLKIQRTEQGDSAVYLCASSLNGGEKLFFGSGTQLSVL.

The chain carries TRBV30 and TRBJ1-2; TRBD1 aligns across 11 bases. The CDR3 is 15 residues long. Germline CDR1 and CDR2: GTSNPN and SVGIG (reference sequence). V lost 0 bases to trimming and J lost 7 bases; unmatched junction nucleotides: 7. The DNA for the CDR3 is TGTGCCTGGAGTGTAGGAGGACAGGGGGCTTTTGGCTACACCTTC. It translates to CAWSVGGQGAFGYTF.

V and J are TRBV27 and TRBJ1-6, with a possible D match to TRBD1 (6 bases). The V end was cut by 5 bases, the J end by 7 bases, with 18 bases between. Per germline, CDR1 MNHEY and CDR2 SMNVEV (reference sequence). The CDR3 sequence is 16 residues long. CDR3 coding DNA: TGTGCCAGCAGTCCCCGACAGGTCAGCGCAAATTCACCCCTCCACTTT. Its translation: CASSPRQVSANSPLHF.

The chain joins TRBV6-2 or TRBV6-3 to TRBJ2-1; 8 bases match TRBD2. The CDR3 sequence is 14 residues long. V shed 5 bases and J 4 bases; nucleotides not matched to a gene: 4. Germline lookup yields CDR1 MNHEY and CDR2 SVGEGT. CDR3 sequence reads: CASSDSGRYNEQFF. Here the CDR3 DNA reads TGTGCCAGCAGTGACAGCGGGAGATACAATGAGCAGTTCTTC.

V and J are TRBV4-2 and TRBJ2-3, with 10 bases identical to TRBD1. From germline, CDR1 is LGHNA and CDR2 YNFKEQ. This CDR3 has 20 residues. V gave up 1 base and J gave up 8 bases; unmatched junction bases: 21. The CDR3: CASSQVVDRGSVGLSATQYF. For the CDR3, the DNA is TGTGCCAGCAGCCAAGTCGTGGACAGGGGGTCGGTAGGCCTTTCGGCTACGCAGTATTTT.

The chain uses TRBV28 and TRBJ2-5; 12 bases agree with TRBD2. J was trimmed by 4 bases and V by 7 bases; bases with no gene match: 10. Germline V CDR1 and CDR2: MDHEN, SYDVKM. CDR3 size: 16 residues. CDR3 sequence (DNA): TGTGCCAGCACCTCCCGGGCTAGCGGGAGGGGAGAGACCCAGTACTTC. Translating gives CASTSRASGRGETQYF.

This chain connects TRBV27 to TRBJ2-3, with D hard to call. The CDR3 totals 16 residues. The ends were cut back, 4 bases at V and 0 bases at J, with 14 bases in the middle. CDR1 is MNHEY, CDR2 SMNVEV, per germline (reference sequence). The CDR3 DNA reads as TGTGCCAGCAGTTCAATTCTAGGCCCTAGCACAGATACGCAGTATTTT. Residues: CASSSILGPSTDTQYF.

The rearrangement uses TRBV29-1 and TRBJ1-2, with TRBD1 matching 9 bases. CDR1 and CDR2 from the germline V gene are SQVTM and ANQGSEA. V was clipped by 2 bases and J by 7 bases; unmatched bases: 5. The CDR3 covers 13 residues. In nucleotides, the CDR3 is TGCAGCGTTGAAAATCGGACAGGGGCTGGCTACACCTTC. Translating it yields CSVENRTGAGYTF.

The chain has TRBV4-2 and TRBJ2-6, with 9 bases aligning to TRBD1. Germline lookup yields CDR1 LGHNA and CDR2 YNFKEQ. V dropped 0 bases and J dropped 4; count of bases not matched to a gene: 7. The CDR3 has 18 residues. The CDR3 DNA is TGTGCCAGCAGCCAAGATCCACAGGGGGCAGGCGGGGCCAACGTCCTGACTTTC. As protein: CASSQDPQGAGGANVLTF.

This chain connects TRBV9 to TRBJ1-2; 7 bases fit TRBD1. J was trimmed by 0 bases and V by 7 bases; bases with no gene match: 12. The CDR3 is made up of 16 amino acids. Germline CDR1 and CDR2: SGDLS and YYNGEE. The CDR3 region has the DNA TGTGCCAGCCGAGGAACAGGGGACTCAACTAACTATGGCTACACCTTC. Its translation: CASRGTGDSTNYGYTF.